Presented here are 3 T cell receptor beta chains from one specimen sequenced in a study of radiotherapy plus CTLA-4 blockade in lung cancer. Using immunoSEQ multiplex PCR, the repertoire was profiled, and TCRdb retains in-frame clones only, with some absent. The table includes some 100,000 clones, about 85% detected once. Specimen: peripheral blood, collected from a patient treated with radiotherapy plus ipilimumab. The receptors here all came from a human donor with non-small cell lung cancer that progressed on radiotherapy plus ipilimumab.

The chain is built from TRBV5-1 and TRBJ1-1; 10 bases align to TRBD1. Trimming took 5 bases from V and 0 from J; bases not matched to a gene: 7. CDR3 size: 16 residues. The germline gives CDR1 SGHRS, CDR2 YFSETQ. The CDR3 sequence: CASRSGTGAMNTEAFF. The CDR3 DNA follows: TGCGCCAGCAGATCCGGGACAGGGGCAATGAACACTGAAGCTTTCTTT.

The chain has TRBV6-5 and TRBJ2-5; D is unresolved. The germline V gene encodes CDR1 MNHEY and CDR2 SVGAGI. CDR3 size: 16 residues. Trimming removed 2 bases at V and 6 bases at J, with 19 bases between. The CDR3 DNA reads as TGTGCCAGCAGTTACGCGGCCTCGGAGTCGATCAAGACCCAGTACTTC. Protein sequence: CASSYAASESIKTQYF.

The CDR3 nucleotides are TGCGCCAGCAGCCAAATGGACTCCTACGAGCAGTACTTC. Translation: CASSQMDSYEQYF. The chain is built from TRBV4-1 and TRBJ2-7; no definite D call. The CDR3 is 13 residues long. V was cut by 2 bases and J by 0 bases, with 5 bases left in between. CDR1 is MGHRA and CDR2 is YSYEKL in the germline V gene.